The subject of this entry is one T cell receptor (beta chain). No antigen is known for it. No qualities accompany the bases; no much larger clone lies one base away. The sample belongs to a study of blood T cell repertoires in COVID-19 (dated by TCRdb to 2020 to 2022). Describing the broader study: Collaborator samples came from the United States, Italy and Spain and covered acute and convalescent phases of COVID-19. A freely available public database, intended as a resource for researchers studying the immune response to SARS-CoV-2, is where the repertoires were released. HLA class I and class II types, where available, came from metadata supplied by the sample provider rather than from assay-based typing. Deeply sampled blood TCRbeta repertoires from subjects exposed to, actively infected with, or recovered from COVID-19 were included in the dataset. The prospective study material was composed of cDNA or gDNA derived from T cells, B-cell-depleted T cells, or PBMCs. The samples were drawn from the first 160 participants of the ongoing ImmuneRACE study and from some 1,300 subjects provided by 6 global collaborators. Sample metadata almost always included a de-identified subject ID, COVID-19 status, age in years and sex. Overall study outcomes, separate from this receptor: The amount of clinical and demographic metadata varied by source and participant and was provided uncurated.

Each collaborating institution followed its own protocols to collect whole blood in K2EDTA tubes. For TCRbeta analysis, collaborators shipped samples in one of three forms: frozen whole blood, isolated PBMCs, or DNA extracted from either of those sample types. Unmatched junction bases come to 6, with V trimmed by 5 bases and J by 4 bases. CDR3 length: 13 amino acids, cysteine to phenylalanine. The DNA shown is the 39-base CDR3, in frame from base 1. The germline V gene (reference sequence) specifies GTSNPN as CDR1 and SVGIG as CDR2. TCRbeta CDR3 regions were amplified from genomic DNA by means of the immunoSEQ Assay, a bias-controlled multiplex PCR. As for the authors' bioinformatics: Nucleated cell counts per sample were estimated from amplification of reference gene primers within the assay. To quantify the absolute abundance of each unique TCRbeta CDR3 rearrangement, sequence reads were collapsed and filtered. For each sample, productive Simpson clonality was calculated as the square root of Simpson's diversity index over productive rearrangements. Entries here come from immuneACCESS through TCRdb and include only in-frame sequences with V and J called. Some clones fail to appear in such tables; in the studies checked, an unresolved V gene covers under half of the shortfall, and the cause of the remainder is unknown. For V, J and clone size, that table is used; D and trimming come from the DNA. This sample lists about 400,000 clones; roughly 90% were detected once. The ten largest clones add up to around 1.2% of the sample.

The chain was built from TRBV30 and TRBJ1-1, with 8 bases aligning to TRBD1. Sequencing was done on a sample of peripheral blood. The receptor comes from a man aged 35 to 55 with acute or convalescent COVID-19. The CDR3 in this case is CAWAQGEGTEAFF. The DNA sequence follows: TGTGCCTGGGCACAGGGGGAGGGCACTGAAGCTTTCTTT.